This entry lists 25 T cell receptor beta chains sequenced from one sample in a study of human T cells and chemical hapten exposure. TCRdb called the RACE reads again in MiXCR, with one record for every CDR3 protein. The table records approximately 320,000 distinct CDR3 sequences, approximately 5.8% of them present only once. Time point noted: pre-sensitization, week 0. Treatment reported: therapeutic diphenylcyclopropenone sensitization with weekly scalp DPC. Sequenced material: whole blood, taken in connection with sensitization to the hapten diphenylcyclopropenone (DPC). Receptors were obtained from a woman aged 18-29 years with alopecia areata. Some clones in this sample may be carry-over from other donors' samples.

This clonotype was found a few times. The rearrangement uses TRBV20-1 and TRBJ1-2; 10 nucleotides match TRBD1. J lost 8 bases, V lost 0 bases, and 6 bases had no gene match. Germline V gene data show CDR1 as DFQATT and CDR2 as SNEGSKA (reference sequence). The CDR3 is 14 amino acids. The CDR3 DNA reads as TGCAGTGCTAGAGATCGACAGGGGGCTGGCGGCTACACCTTC. Its protein product is CSARDRQGAGGYTF.

This clonotype appeared many times. This sequence joins TRBV7-2 and TRBJ2-3; D may correspond to TRBD1 or TRBD2 (5 bases each). V was shortened by 3 bases and J by 3 bases, with 13 bases between the two germline ends. The germline V gene has CDR1 SGHTA and CDR2 FQGNSA. The CDR3 length is 15 residues. The CDR3 sequence: CASSLGVLTTDTQYF. The CDR3 coding sequence is TGTGCCAGCAGCTTGGGGGTTCTAACTACAGATACGCAGTATTTT.

The chain links TRBV5-1 to TRBJ2-1, with 8 bases identical to TRBD2. Germline trimming cut 2 bases from V and 10 bases from J; bases unmatched to any gene: 2. The CDR3 runs 12 residues. Germline CDR1 is SGHRS and CDR2 is YFSETQ. The CDR3 here is CASSFSGEEQFF. CDR3 bases: TGCGCCAGCAGCTTTAGCGGGGAAGAGCAGTTCTTC.

This clonotype was seen at least ten times. The chain joins TRBV20-1 to TRBJ1-5, with D tentatively TRBD1 (5 bases). The CDR3 has 14 residues. Trimming cost V 5 bases and J 4 bases, with 15 bases left between them. The germline V gene encodes CDR1 DFQATT and CDR2 SNEGSKA (reference sequence). The CDR3 nucleotides read TGCAGTGCTTCGTTGGGGCAGCAGAATCAGCCCCAGCATTTT. Translated, it gives CSASLGQQNQPQHF.

Ten or more counts support this clonotype. This sequence joins TRBV6-6 and TRBJ2-7; 8 bases are a match to TRBD1. The CDR3 sequence is 15 residues long. Losses at the gene ends were 2 bases for V and 0 bases for J; bases not matched to a gene: 3. CDR1 is MNHNY and CDR2 is SVGAGI in the germline V gene (reference sequence). The CDR3 loop reads CASSYQGASSYEQYF. The CDR3, as DNA: TGTGCCAGCAGTTACCAGGGGGCCAGCTCCTACGAGCAGTACTTC.

This clonotype was recorded once. This may be a read error, as it is one base from a much larger clone. The CDR3 sequence is CASSPPSEWSNEKLFF. The CDR3 DNA follows: TGTGCCAGCTCACCACCCTCAGAATGGTCTAATGAAAAACTGTTTTTT. The rearrangement joins TRBV18 to TRBJ1-4; D not resolved. Germline CDR1 KGHSH, CDR2 LQKENI. The CDR3 runs 16 residues. The germline V and J ends were trimmed by 0 bases and 3 bases, with 11 bases remaining between them.

This clonotype came up many times. This chain connects TRBV7-2 to TRBJ2-5; D not certain. CDR3 length: 11 residues. Trimming shortened V by 7 bases and J by 4 bases, and 7 bases separated the two germline ends. Germline V gene lookup returns CDR1 SGHTA and CDR2 FQGNSA. The CDR3 nucleotides are TGTGCCAGCACCCTTAGAGAGACCCAGTACTTC. Translating it yields CASTLRETQYF. The full variable domain, with the rest looked up from reference TRBV7-2 and TRBJ2-5, is GAGVSQSPSNKVTEKGKDVELRCDPISGHTALYWYRQSLGQGLEFLIYFQGNSAPDKSGLPSDRFSAERTGGSVSTLTIQRTQQEDSAVYLCASTLRETQYFGPGTRLLVL.

The chain carries TRBV20-1 and TRBJ1-5, with TRBD1 identical over 9 bases. This CDR3 has 13 residues. Losses at the gene ends were 1 base for V and 7 bases for J; bases not matched to a gene: 2. The germline gives CDR1 DFQATT, CDR2 SNEGSKA (reference sequence). The CDR3 DNA reads TGCAGTGCTAGAGGGGACAGGGTCCAGCCCCAGCATTTT. Its protein is CSARGDRVQPQHF.

J is TRBJ1-1 and V is TRBV7-8; D is ambiguous. Trimming stripped 2 bases from V and 6 bases from J, with 7 bases between. The CDR3 runs 12 residues. Germline assignment: CDR1 SGHVS and CDR2 FQNEAQ. The CDR3 DNA reads TGTGCCAGCAGCTTAACCCCACCTGAAGCTTTCTTT. Its translation is CASSLTPPEAFF.

The rearrangement joins TRBV6-4 to TRBJ1-5, with 8 bases lining up with TRBD1. The germline gives CDR1 MRHNA, CDR2 SNTAGT. CDR3 size: 14 residues. V shed 5 bases and J 7 bases; nucleotides not matched to a gene: 7. Here the CDR3 DNA reads TGTGCCAGCAGTAAGGACAGGGCCCCCCAGCCCCAGCATTTT. Translated: CASSKDRAPQPQHF.

V is TRBV9 and J is TRBJ2-7; possibly TRBD1 for D (5 bases). The CDR3 length is 14 residues. CDR1 and CDR2 from the germline V gene are SGDLS and YYNGEE. The germline V and J ends were trimmed by 0 bases and 4 bases, with 11 bases remaining between them. CDR3 DNA: TGTGCCAGCAGCGTAGACCAGGGAAGGTACGAGCAGTACTTC. Amino acid sequence: CASSVDQGRYEQYF.

This chain links TRBV19 with TRBJ2-2; tentatively, D is TRBD2 (5 bases). Trimming took off 7 bases at V and 4 bases at J, with 16 bases between the two ends. This CDR3 is 15 amino acids long. CDR1 is LNHDA, CDR2 SQIVND, per germline (reference sequence). CDR3 DNA: TGTGCCAGTACCGTTCCGGGGTCGGGCACCGGGGAGCTGTTTTTT. Translated, it gives CASTVPGSGTGELFF.

This clonotype was detected many times. The chain uses TRBV20-1 and TRBJ1-1; D uncertain. CDR1 is DFQATT and CDR2 is SNEGSKA in the germline V gene (reference sequence). The ends were cut back, 0 bases at V and 0 bases at J, with 11 bases in the middle. The CDR3 length is 15 residues. CDR3 sequence reads: CSARELKPLNTEAFF. In DNA, the CDR3 is TGCAGTGCTAGAGAATTGAAGCCTTTGAACACTGAAGCTTTCTTT.

The table lists this clonotype with a few counts. V and J are TRBV7-3 and TRBJ2-1, with a possible D match to TRBD2 (5 bases). This CDR3 comprises 17 residues. The germline CDR1 and CDR2 sequences are SGHTA and FQGTGA. Trimming removed 0 bases at V and 7 bases at J, with 19 bases between. The chain's CDR3 is CASSLTGALVSGNEQFF. CDR3 sequence (DNA): TGTGCCAGCAGCTTAACGGGAGCCCTCGTGTCGGGGAATGAGCAGTTCTTC.

The rearrangement links TRBV7-9 to TRBJ2-3; D possibly corresponds to TRBD2 (6 bases). Germline V CDR1 and CDR2: SEHNR, FQNEAQ (reference sequence). The CDR3 has 15 amino acids. Trimming pared 3 bases from V and 0 bases from J, leaving 10 bases between. The CDR3 here is CASSFAGSSTDTQYF. CDR3 coding DNA: TGTGCCAGCAGCTTCGCGGGGAGCAGCACAGATACGCAGTATTTT.

There are many counts of this clonotype. The chain's CDR3 is CASTLIGPLGSGNTIYF. In DNA, the CDR3 is TGTGCCAGCACCCTAATTGGGCCCCTGGGCTCTGGAAACACCATATATTTT. The chain combines TRBV7-9 with TRBJ1-3, with no clear D. The CDR3 length is 17 residues. V was pared by 7 bases and J by 0 bases, with 19 bases between. Germline V lookup: CDR1 SEHNR, CDR2 FQNEAQ (reference sequence). The complete variable domain, with remaining parts taken from reference TRBV7-9 and TRBJ1-3, reads DTGVSQNPRHKITKRGQNVTFRCDPISEHNRLYWYRQTLGQGPEFLTYFQNEAQLEKSRLLSDRFSAERPKGSFSTLEIQRTEQGDSAMYLCASTLIGPLGSGNTIYFGEGSWLTVV.

V gene TRBV20-1 combines with J gene TRBJ1-6; possible D gene TRBD1, 5 bases. V lost 5 bases, J lost 0 bases, and 17 bases lay in between. The CDR3 is made up of 17 amino acids. CDR1 is DFQATT, CDR2 SNEGSKA, per germline (reference sequence). The CDR3 DNA reads as TGCAGTGCTTACGACAGCGGGCAGGGCTCCTATAATTCACCCCTCCACTTT. Translating gives CSAYDSGQGSYNSPLHF.

This clonotype came up a few times. DNA of the CDR3: TGCGCCAGCAGCTTCCAGGGGGCGGGCAACGAGCAGTACTTC. This codes for CASSFQGAGNEQYF. The chain employs TRBV5-1 and TRBJ2-7, with TRBD1 matching over 8 bases. CDR3 size: 14 residues. CDR1 is SGHRS and CDR2 is YFSETQ in the germline V gene. V dropped 2 bases and J dropped 5; count of bases not matched to a gene: 6.

This clonotype was recorded at least ten times. CDR3 sequence reads: CASSESGYEQYF. CDR3 coding DNA: TGTGCCAGCAGTGAAAGCGGGTACGAGCAGTACTTC. The chain joins TRBV2 to TRBJ2-7; a possible D gene is TRBD2 (6 bases). Between the trimmed V and J ends, which lost 2 bases and 4 bases, there was a span of 6 bases. This CDR3 has 12 residues. Germline loops: CDR1 SNHLY, CDR2 FYNNEI.

In DNA form, the CDR3 reads TGTGCCAGCAGCCCCTCCAACGTCTACACCTTC. Encoded protein: CASSPSNVYTF. The V gene is TRBV6-2 or TRBV6-3, the J gene TRBJ1-2; no clear D. The germline gives CDR1 MNHEY, CDR2 SVGEGT. V was trimmed by 6 bases and J by 10 bases, leaving 12 bases between them. The length of the CDR3 is 11 residues.

This clonotype was seen at least ten times. The chain has TRBV7-9 and TRBJ1-4, with D perhaps matching TRBD1 (6 bases). This CDR3 contains 14 residues. The V and J ends lost 3 bases and 7 bases respectively, with 12 bases between them. Looked up from germline, CDR1 is SEHNR and CDR2 is FQNEAQ (reference sequence). CDR3: CASSLRRDTEKLFF. CDR3 in DNA: TGTGCCAGCAGCTTGCGCCGGGACACTGAAAAACTGTTTTTT.

Ten or more counts support this clonotype. The chain couples TRBV27 to TRBJ2-7; weak D call: TRBD1 (5 bases). V was trimmed by 3 bases and J by 2 bases, leaving 8 bases between them. The CDR3 is 13 residues long. CDR1 is MNHEY, CDR2 SMNVEV, per germline (reference sequence). Written as DNA, the CDR3 is TGTGCCAGCAGTTTCGCAGGGACCTACGAGCAGTACTTC. It is translated as CASSFAGTYEQYF.

This clonotype was seen a handful of times. The rearrangement joins TRBV7-2 to TRBJ1-1; D uncertain. With 1 base removed from V and 5 bases from J, the gap between germline ends came to 11 bases. There are 14 residues in the CDR3. CDR1 and CDR2 (germline): SGHTA, FQGNSA. The CDR3 coding sequence is TGTGCCAGCAGCTTAGTGCGGTGGCAGACTGAAGCTTTCTTT. Translated: CASSLVRWQTEAFF.

V and J are TRBV4-3 and TRBJ2-1, with D perhaps assigned TRBD1 or TRBD2 (6 bases each). Germline CDR1 is LGHNA and CDR2 is YSLEER. Trimming shortened V by 0 bases and J by 6 bases, and 15 bases separated the two germline ends. CDR3 length: 16 amino acids. In DNA form, the CDR3 reads TGCGCCAGCAGCCAAGAGACCGGGGGCCGAACCAATGAGCAGTTCTTC. Encoded protein: CASSQETGGRTNEQFF.

The chain uses TRBV28 and TRBJ1-1; a possible D gene is TRBD1 (6 bases). CDR3 size: 16 residues. Germline values: CDR1 MDHEN, CDR2 SYDVKM. Trimming pared 2 bases from V and 1 base from J, leaving 14 bases between. The CDR3 sequence is CASSLTGRGTNTEAFF. The CDR3 DNA sequence: TGTGCCAGCAGTTTAACAGGCAGGGGTACGAACACTGAAGCTTTCTTT.